The 4 T cell receptor beta chains in this list originate from one sample, sequenced in a study of technical replicates of blood from four donors. Clones were read by immunoSEQ multiplex PCR, and TCRdb kept only the in-frame ones, dropping some. The sample lists tens of thousands of clones; roughly 94% were seen once. What was sequenced was T cells isolated from PBMCs. The receptors here all came from a human donor in good health.

This chain links TRBV6-5 with TRBJ2-1; 7 positions agree with TRBD1. CDR3 size: 13 residues. Germline V gene lookup returns CDR1 MNHEY and CDR2 SVGAGI. With V trimmed by 5 bases and J by 7 bases, 5 bases remained unmatched. CDR3 sequence (DNA): TGTGCCAGCAGTCCACAGGGGACAAATGAGCAGTTCTTC. It encodes CASSPQGTNEQFF.

In this sample, this clone turned up once. V and J are TRBV6-5 and TRBJ2-1, with a weak D call TRBD2 (6 bases). The CDR3 runs 15 residues. Trimming shortened V by 6 bases and J by 7 bases, and 19 bases separated the two germline ends. The germline CDR1 and CDR2 sequences are MNHEY and SVGAGI. CDR3 sequence (DNA): TGTGCCAGCAGGCCGACTAGACGAGACGGGAATGAGCAGTTCTTC. Protein sequence: CASRPTRRDGNEQFF.

The genes are TRBV2 and TRBJ2-1, with 8 bases fitting TRBD2. V lost 11 bases to trimming and J lost 6 bases; unmatched junction nucleotides: 12. The CDR3 loop spans 14 amino acids. Looked up from germline, CDR1 is SNHLY and CDR2 is FYNNEI. In DNA, the CDR3 is TGTGCCGGCAATCTGGGACTAGACTTCAATGAGCAGTTCTTC. Residues: CAGNLGLDFNEQFF. Looking up the rest from reference TRBV2 and TRBJ2-1 gives the full variable domain: EPEVTQTPSHQVTQMGQEVILRCVPISNHLYFYWYRQILGQKVEFLVSFYNNEISEKSEIFDDQFSVERPDGSNFTLKIRSTKLEDSAMYFCAGNLGLDFNEQFFGPGTRLTVL.

The chain carries TRBV2 and TRBJ1-1, with D possibly TRBD1 on 6 matching bases. The V gene lost 7 bases and the J gene lost 0 bases, with 12 bases spanning the gap. The CDR3 runs 14 residues. CDR1 and CDR2 from the germline V gene are SNHLY and FYNNEI. The CDR3 nucleotides read TGTGCCAGCAAAGGGGGGGCTATGAACACTGAAGCTTTCTTT. Translated, it gives CASKGGAMNTEAFF.